This T cell receptor beta chain derives from a study of naive and memory T cell subsets. V lost 2 bases to trimming and J lost 3 bases; unmatched junction nucleotides: 2. The germline V gene has CDR1 SGHTA and CDR2 FQGNSA. This CDR3 is 15 amino acids long. Four PCR rounds used nested alpha and beta constant region primers plus the SP2 primer. MiXCR, run by TCRdb on the 5' RACE reads, gives a single entry per CDR3 protein. The table records around 48,000 distinct CDR3 sequences, approximately 4.8% of them present only once. General study findings and limits: TCR transcript changes with activation or differentiation may affect this RNA method.

The library had UMIs added by 3' ligation of an oligonucleotide to TCR cDNA. Unsorted total RNA, roughly 1 to 1000 ng, was DNase treated before reverse transcription. This clonotype has at least ten counts. Antigen: not known. The receptor's source is a female donor in good health. The rearrangement links TRBV7-2 to TRBJ2-1; 9 positions agree with TRBD2. The CDR3: CASSLSGGFYNEQFF. CDR3 DNA sequence: TGTGCCAGCAGCTTAAGCGGGGGGTTCTACAATGAGCAGTTCTTC.